The 5 T cell receptor beta chains below come from one sample, sequenced in a study of cytomegalovirus exposure and HLA in healthy donors. PCR primers comprised 60 Vbeta and 13 Jbeta primers. The repertoire was sequenced with immunoSEQ multiplex PCR; TCRdb's copy has only in-frame clones and lacks some. Among more than 15,000 clones listed, around 75% were seen once. The sequenced material came from PBMCs. Receptors originate from a man between 18 and 29 years old in good health and CMV-seronegative.

The chain recombines TRBV5-4 with TRBJ1-1; no definite D call. V shed 0 bases and J shed 2 bases, with 8 bases lying between them. Germline V CDR1 and CDR2: SGHNT, YYREEE (reference sequence). CDR3 length equals 14 residues. The DNA of the CDR3 is TGTGCCAGCAGCTTGGGAGGCTCTAACACTGAAGCTTTCTTT. It specifies CASSLGGSNTEAFF.

The chain joins TRBV9 to TRBJ1-1; TRBD1 is a possible D gene (6 bases). V was trimmed by 2 bases and J by 3 bases, leaving 14 bases between them. This CDR3 has 15 residues. Germline CDR1 and CDR2: SGDLS and YYNGEE. The CDR3 DNA reads as TGTGCCAGCAGCGTGGACAGTTGGTCGGACACTGAAGCTTTCTTT. Its translation is CASSVDSWSDTEAFF.

The DNA for the CDR3 is TGTGCCAGCAGCCTTGGACAGAATCAGCCCCAGCATTTT. Translation: CASSLGQNQPQHF. The chain joins TRBV7-9 to TRBJ1-5, with D possibly TRBD1 on 6 matching bases. Germline-derived CDR1 and CDR2 are SEHNR and FQNEAQ (reference sequence). V was trimmed by 5 bases and J by 4 bases, leaving 9 bases between them. CDR3 size: 13 residues.

The genes are TRBV29-1 and TRBJ1-1, with D perhaps matching TRBD1 (5 bases). The ends were cut back, 4 bases at V and 4 bases at J, with 7 bases in the middle. The CDR3 has 11 residues. CDR1 SQVTM and CDR2 ANQGSEA come from the germline V gene. CDR3 sequence: CSVGTSTEAFF. CDR3 bases: TGCAGCGTTGGGACAAGCACTGAAGCTTTCTTT.

The rearrangement links TRBV30 to TRBJ1-2, with 9 positions matching TRBD1. Per the germline V gene, CDR1 is GTSNPN and CDR2 is SVGIG (reference sequence). The J segment lost 4 bases and the V segment lost 3 bases, leaving 0 bases of the junction unmatched. The CDR3 has 12 amino acids. In DNA form, the CDR3 reads TGTGCCTGGAGGACAGGGGGCTATGGCTACACCTTC. Residues: CAWRTGGYGYTF.